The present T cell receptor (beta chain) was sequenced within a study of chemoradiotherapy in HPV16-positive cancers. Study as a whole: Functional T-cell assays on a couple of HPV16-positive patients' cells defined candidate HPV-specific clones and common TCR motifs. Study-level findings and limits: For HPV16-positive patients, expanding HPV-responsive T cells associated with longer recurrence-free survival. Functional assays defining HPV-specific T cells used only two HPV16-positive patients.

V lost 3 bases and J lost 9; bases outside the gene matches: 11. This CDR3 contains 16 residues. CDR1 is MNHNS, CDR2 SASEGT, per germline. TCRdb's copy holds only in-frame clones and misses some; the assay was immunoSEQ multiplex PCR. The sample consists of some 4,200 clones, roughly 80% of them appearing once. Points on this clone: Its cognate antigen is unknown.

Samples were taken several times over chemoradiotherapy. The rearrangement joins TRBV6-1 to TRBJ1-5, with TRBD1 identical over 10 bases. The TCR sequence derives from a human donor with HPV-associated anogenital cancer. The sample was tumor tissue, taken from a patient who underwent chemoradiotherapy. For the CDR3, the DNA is TGTGCCAGCAGTGAGGGTAGGGGGACAGGGGTTTGGCCCCAGCATTTT. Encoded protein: CASSEGRGTGVWPQHF.